This TCR beta chain came from a study of shared clonotypes between healthy human individuals. The germline V and J ends were trimmed by 0 bases and 1 base, with 13 bases remaining between them. The CDR3 extends over 16 amino acids. The germline V gene encodes CDR1 SGHRS and CDR2 YFSETQ. The method was immunoSEQ multiplex PCR; TCRdb's version includes in-frame clones alone and lacks a portion of them. Seen here are millions of clones, about 95% observed once, and the top ten hold 0.13%. Input material: naive CD4+ T cells sorted from blood. Subset given: CD45RA+ positively selected. V usage is TRBV5-1 and J usage is TRBJ2-5; D gene uncertain. The sequence derives from a man between 18 and 35 years old in good health. DNA of the CDR3: TGCGCCAGCAGCTTGGCCATAACAGCCTCCCAAGAGACCCAGTACTTC. It specifies CASSLAITASQETQYF.